This record looks at one T cell receptor (beta chain) sequence and its context. The antigen remains unidentified. The sample originates from a study of cytomegalovirus exposure and HLA in healthy donors. Looking at the study overall: Falling in the Caucasian-associated ancestry cluster were 65% to 90% of under 500 genotyped donors.

60 Vbeta and 13 Jbeta primers were used in PCR. In the original processing: A later analysis tallied 65 million to 85 million unique TCR beta chains, 9.5 million to 14 million of them shared. The protocol was immunoSEQ multiplex PCR, while the TCRdb copy is restricted to in-frame clones and leaves out a portion. V and J calls and clone size are copied from that table; D and trimming were computed from the DNA. The sample has about 120,000 clones; around 77% are singletons. Deletions cut 5 bases from V and 5 bases from J, with 12 bases between. CDR1 and CDR2 (germline): MDHEN, SYDVKM. The CDR3 extends over 13 amino acids. Findings of the study overall: Reports indicated that the classifier achieved high specificity and sensitivity in diagnosing cytomegalovirus status. Most TCR sequences were rare, but some public TCRs occurred in many donors.

What was sequenced was PBMCs. This sequence was found in a young man in good health and CMV-seropositive. The chain joins TRBV28 to TRBJ1-1, with a weak D call TRBD1 (5 bases). The CDR3 nucleotides are TGTGCCAGCAGTCACAGGATTTGGACTGAAGCTTTCTTT. Protein product: CASSHRIWTEAFF.